This T cell receptor (beta chain) was identified in a study of blood T cell repertoires in COVID-19. Study in general: PBMCs, B-cell-depleted T cells, or T cells provided the cDNA or gDNA that made up the material.

The study drew participants aged about 18 to 95 years from around 24 US areas. Germline-derived CDR1 and CDR2 are MDHEN and SYDVKM. The ends were cut back, 4 bases at V and 4 bases at J, with 8 bases in the middle. The CDR3 runs 13 residues. This clone was detected once. Original handling: The assay estimated nucleated cells by amplifying reference gene primers. Sequencing was performed with immunoSEQ multiplex PCR; in TCRdb, only in-frame clones are kept and a portion is missing. The V and J calls and clone size were taken over from that table, and D and trimming were inferred from the DNA. The table lists 300,000 to 350,000 clones, over 75% of them singletons.

The specimen was PBMCs or T cells enriched from blood (not recorded which). The rearrangement uses TRBV28 and TRBJ1-5, with unresolved D. This receptor was taken from a man in his thirties or forties who had recovered from COVID-19. The CDR3 sequence is CASSSPGNQPQHF. The CDR3 DNA reads TGTGCCAGCAGTTCCCCAGGTAATCAGCCCCAGCATTTT.